Listed below are T cell receptor beta chains from one sample, sequenced in a study of blood T cell repertoires in COVID-19. Assay used: immunoSEQ multiplex PCR; TCRdb lists only in-frame clones, some missing. The table shows about 200,000 clones, with about 85% occurring only once. The sample comprised peripheral blood. Receptors originate from a man in his sixties with active or convalescent COVID-19. Both conserved end residues are part of each CDR3. D genes are given only for firm matches. A row's size may be missing; if present it is once, few, many or a size class.

D gene: TRBD1; V gene: TRBV7-9; J gene: TRBJ1-1; CDR3 length: 15; clone size: .; CDR3 protein: CASSLDTGGFTEAFF; CDR3 DNA: TGTGCCAGCAGCTTAGATACAGGGGGCTTTACTGAAGCTTTCTTT
D gene: .; V gene: TRBV4-2; J gene: TRBJ1-3; CDR3 length: 18; clone size: .; CDR3 protein: CASSQDSSLLVSGNTIYF; CDR3 DNA: TGTGCCAGCAGCCAAGATTCTAGCTTGTTGGTCTCTGGAAACACCATATATTTT
D gene: .; V gene: TRBV12-3/TRBV12-4; J gene: TRBJ1-3; CDR3 length: 13; clone size: .; CDR3 protein: CASSGGVVNTIYF; CDR3 DNA: TGTGCCAGCAGTGGGGGGGTGGTGAACACCATATATTTT
D gene: .; V gene: TRBV12-3/TRBV12-4; J gene: TRBJ1-2; CDR3 length: 13; clone size: .; CDR3 protein: CASSLGRVTGYTF; CDR3 DNA: TGTGCCAGCAGTTTAGGGAGGGTGACTGGCTACACCTTC
D gene: .; V gene: TRBV19; J gene: TRBJ1-1; CDR3 length: 14; clone size: .; CDR3 protein: CASSPGAVSDKAFF; CDR3 DNA: TGTGCCAGTAGTCCGGGCGCGGTCTCGGACAAAGCTTTCTTT
D gene: TRBD2; V gene: TRBV5-6; J gene: TRBJ2-1; CDR3 length: 15; clone size: .; CDR3 protein: CASSSVSGGDNEQFF; CDR3 DNA: TGTGCCAGCAGCTCCGTTAGCGGGGGGGACAATGAGCAGTTCTTC
D gene: TRBD1; V gene: TRBV29-1; J gene: TRBJ1-2; CDR3 length: 13; clone size: .; CDR3 protein: CSVAATGGDGYTF; CDR3 DNA: TGCAGCGTTGCCGCGACAGGGGGAGACGGCTACACCTTC
D gene: .; V gene: TRBV7-2; J gene: TRBJ2-1; CDR3 length: 16; clone size: few; CDR3 protein: CASSLALGLRTNEQFF; CDR3 DNA: TGTGCCAGCAGCTTAGCGCTAGGACTTAGAACTAATGAGCAGTTCTTC
D gene: .; V gene: TRBV4-2; J gene: TRBJ1-5; CDR3 length: 13; clone size: .; CDR3 protein: CASSPRGNQPQHF; CDR3 DNA: TGTGCCAGCAGCCCCCGGGGCAATCAGCCCCAGCATTTT
D gene: .; V gene: TRBV2; J gene: TRBJ1-1; CDR3 length: 14; clone size: .; CDR3 protein: CASSEQTRNTEAFF; CDR3 DNA: TGTGCCAGCAGTGAACAGACTCGGAACACTGAAGCTTTCTTT
D gene: TRBD2; V gene: TRBV27; J gene: TRBJ2-1; CDR3 length: 15; clone size: .; CDR3 protein: CASSFPLAGENEQFF; CDR3 DNA: TGTGCCAGCAGTTTTCCGCTAGCGGGGGAAAATGAGCAGTTCTTC
D gene: TRBD1; V gene: TRBV27; J gene: TRBJ1-2; CDR3 length: 14; clone size: .; CDR3 protein: CASRFGQGASGYTF; CDR3 DNA: TGTGCCAGCAGATTCGGACAGGGGGCGAGCGGCTACACCTTC
D gene: TRBD1; V gene: TRBV7-9; J gene: TRBJ1-1; CDR3 length: 16; clone size: .; CDR3 protein: CASSYRQGGWATEAFF; CDR3 DNA: TGTGCCAGCAGCTATAGACAGGGTGGGTGGGCCACTGAAGCTTTCTTT
D gene: .; V gene: TRBV19; J gene: TRBJ2-7; CDR3 length: 14; clone size: .; CDR3 protein: CANLRGGGFYEQYF; CDR3 DNA: TGTGCCAACCTACGAGGTGGGGGCTTCTACGAGCAGTACTTC
D gene: .; V gene: TRBV28; J gene: TRBJ2-1; CDR3 length: 15; clone size: .; CDR3 protein: CASSLSSYSRGEQFF; CDR3 DNA: TGTGCCAGCAGTTTATCCTCCTATTCACGCGGTGAGCAGTTCTTC
D gene: .; V gene: TRBV7-6; J gene: TRBJ1-4; CDR3 length: 11; clone size: .; CDR3 protein: CASSFLEKLFF; CDR3 DNA: TGTGCCAGCAGCTTTCTTGAAAAACTGTTTTTT
D gene: .; V gene: TRBV7-3; J gene: TRBJ2-5; CDR3 length: 15; clone size: .; CDR3 protein: CASSATGGPGETQYF; CDR3 DNA: TGTGCCAGCAGCGCGACCGGGGGGCCGGGAGAGACCCAGTACTTC
D gene: TRBD1; V gene: TRBV15; J gene: TRBJ1-5; CDR3 length: 15; clone size: .; CDR3 protein: CATSIQGEPSQPQHF; CDR3 DNA: TGTGCCACCAGCATCCAGGGGGAACCGTCACAGCCCCAGCATTTT
D gene: TRBD1; V gene: TRBV3-1/TRBV3-2; J gene: TRBJ2-7; CDR3 length: 16; clone size: .; CDR3 protein: CASSHAGTGGFYEQYF; CDR3 DNA: TGTGCCAGCAGCCACGCCGGGACAGGGGGTTTCTACGAGCAGTACTTC
D gene: .; V gene: TRBV2; J gene: TRBJ1-5; CDR3 length: 14; clone size: .; CDR3 protein: CASSEGGQLQPQHF; CDR3 DNA: TGTGCCAGCAGTGAAGGAGGGCAGCTTCAGCCCCAGCATTTT
D gene: .; V gene: TRBV13; J gene: TRBJ2-3; CDR3 length: 13; clone size: .; CDR3 protein: CASSLMAADTQYF; CDR3 DNA: TGTGCCAGCAGCTTAATGGCAGCAGATACGCAGTATTTT
D gene: TRBD2; V gene: TRBV3-1/TRBV3-2; J gene: TRBJ2-1; CDR3 length: 13; clone size: .; CDR3 protein: CASMAGGSNEQFF; CDR3 DNA: TGTGCCAGCATGGCGGGGGGGTCCAATGAGCAGTTCTTC
D gene: TRBD1; V gene: TRBV12-5; J gene: TRBJ1-1; CDR3 length: 13; clone size: .; CDR3 protein: CASGRQGAGEAFF; CDR3 DNA: TGTGCTAGTGGTAGGCAGGGGGCGGGTGAAGCTTTCTTT
D gene: .; V gene: TRBV6-6; J gene: TRBJ2-7; CDR3 length: 14; clone size: .; CDR3 protein: CASSYPEGTFEQYF; CDR3 DNA: TGTGCCAGCAGTTACCCGGAGGGTACGTTCGAGCAGTACTTC
D gene: TRBD1; V gene: TRBV27; J gene: TRBJ1-6; CDR3 length: 16; clone size: .; CDR3 protein: CASSKPGQGHNSPLHF; CDR3 DNA: TGTGCCAGCAGTAAGCCGGGACAGGGTCACAATTCACCCCTCCACTTT